This record looks at one TCR beta chain sequence and its context. There is no known antigen for this receptor. No base qualities exist here, and no much larger clone lies one base off it. The data belong to a study of cytomegalovirus exposure and HLA in healthy donors (dated by TCRdb to about 2017). For context, the study as a whole: An earlier analysis of roughly 500 of the donors reported 250 to 350 Gb of sequence data and 100 million to 140 million unique TCR beta sequences from about 179 million T cells. An early release covering some 640 HLA-typed donors comprised around 300 gigabases of sequencing data and 85 million to 100 million unique TCR sequences. The genetic ancestry cluster associated with self-reported Caucasian donors included 81% of the roughly 380 genotyped donors. The aim of the study was to test whether cataloging public T cell receptors could identify signatures of past pathogen exposure. The study used immunosequencing to profile the T cell repertoires of 666 subjects and linked those repertoires to cytomegalovirus serostatus. Along with the approximately 620-subject first cohort, a separate validation cohort of about 110 different subjects was used. To predict cytomegalovirus infection status, the study combined high-throughput TCR immunosequencing, statistical association of individual TCRs with disease status, and machine learning. To study patterns of TCR occurrence, a later analysis re-analyzed previously published TCR beta repertoires from around 670 donors and added high-resolution HLA genotyping. Rather than drawing on any new phenotypic data, the later analysis identified candidate immune exposures from TCR beta sequences and the way those sequences occurred across donors. An earlier analysis of fewer than 700 of the donors applied high-throughput TCR beta sequencing to assess whether each TCR beta V gene segment acted as functional or pseudogenic. Donor age, sex, ethnicity and CMV serostatus were collected together with the repertoire data. In a later genetic analysis, genome-wide SNP genotypes for about 60% of the 666 donors were used, and that subset was treated as a discovery cohort. Every repertoire in the discovery cohort had been generated on one and the same sequencing platform. HLA typing covered class I and class II loci at four-digit resolution. The number of typed donors differed by locus: about 629-630 for A, B, C, DRB1 and DQB1; approximately 520 for DQA1; approximately 600 for DPA1; and around 490 for DPB1. Roughly five DR-DQ haplotypes were handled as single units for association and clustering, since linkage in the cohort was strong. On average, around 240,000 unique TCR beta nucleotide sequences were sequenced per donor among about 400 genotyped donors of the cohort, with roughly 18% of those sequences being non-productive. The paper's findings and limits, for the study overall: In a later analysis, HLA-associated TCR beta chains were found to be more clonally expanded and to have lower generation probabilities than equally common non-associated chains. Most TCR sequences were seen in very few donors, while some public TCRs were found in many individuals. In a later analysis, TCR association rates were found to vary across HLA loci, with the most associated TCRs seen for DRB1 alleles and the fewest for HLA-C alleles. Three of the identified cytomegalovirus-associated TCR beta chains were confirmed in vitro to be specific for cytomegalovirus antigens. Presence/absence analyses assumed roughly uniform sequencing depth across donors, an assumption that may not hold. The study gave a list of about 150 TCR beta chains associated with cytomegalovirus. V-gene and J-gene trimming of TCR beta chains was associated with a missense DCLRE1C variant in a later genetic analysis, and the association was replicated in an independent cohort. The classifier was reported to diagnose cytomegalovirus status with high specificity and sensitivity in both the original cohort and the validation cohort. Because the 87-base-pair reads could not distinguish some IMGT-functional V segments, including TRBV6-2 and TRBV6-3, those segments were excluded. A further reported finding was that TCR beta sequences accurately predicted the HLA-A and HLA-B alleles for most subjects in the first cohort. Because HLA typing was missing for some donors at each locus, association tests included only the typed subset. The earlier analysis of 587 of the donors excluded seventeen rarely observed V segments, including chromosome 9 orphons, because counts were too low. Specific HLA alleles were associated with 15,000 to 20,000 TCR beta sequences at a false discovery rate of 0.05 in a later analysis. In this cohort, only TCR beta chains were sequenced, and detectable features were limited by the absence of alpha or paired-chain data. According to a later analysis, parvovirus B19, influenza, CMV and Epstein-Barr virus appeared linked to several top co-occurrence clusters. A cluster of highly shared sequence variants was judged likely to be a technical artifact of the sequencing pipeline. It was suggested by the authors that the approach could potentially be generalized to other disease states and immunological phenotypes. Immune exposure information for the cohort was limited to CMV serostatus. When HLA alleles, especially DR and DQ, strongly co-occurred, TCR associations were difficult to assign to individual alleles. A later analysis found that most CMV-associated TCR beta chains appeared HLA-restricted, with HLA associations seemingly driven largely by CMV exposure. Correlated functional status among segregating V segments might reflect linkage disequilibrium, but an unknown experimental factor could not be ruled out. In an earlier analysis of approximately 590 of the donors, most TCR beta V segments appeared in productive rearrangements about 87% or about 30% of the time, broadly matching IMGT annotations. According to a later genetic analysis, donors in an Asian-associated ancestry cluster had fewer N-insertions in productive TCRs than the approximately 630-donor mean.

The cohort comprised more than 550 healthy bone marrow donors. All cohort members were sampled while nominally healthy, although unrecorded immune exposures were likely present. The donor was CMV seropositive and belonged to the group of 270 or so seropositive cohort members. A peripheral blood sample was collected from each donor, and TCR beta sequencing was performed on peripheral blood mononuclear cells. The Qiagen DNeasy Blood Extraction Kit was used to extract genomic DNA from the blood cell samples. The library relied on the immunoSEQ multiplex PCR assay. The multiplex PCR relied on a mix of 60 forward primers for TCR Vbeta segments and 13 reverse primers for TCR Jbeta segments. The CDR3 region of rearranged TCR beta genes was amplified from genomic DNA with a multiplex PCR assay. The amplified TCR beta libraries were sequenced on the Illumina HiSeq System as 87-base-pair reads. On the study's bioinformatics: A later analysis counted tens of millions of unique TCR beta chains across the 700 or so repertoires, and roughly 11 million of these chains were shared by at least two donors. A nearest-neighbor algorithm error-corrected the raw reads and collapsed the reads into unique sequences, merging closely related sequences to remove PCR and sequencing errors. To assign V, D and J gene segments, CDR3 sequences were aligned to IMGT reference sequences. For a sequence to be retained, at least a six-nucleotide match to both a V gene segment and a J gene segment was required. A rearrangement was called productive if the CDR3 had no stop codons and remained in frame with V and J, and every other rearrangement was called non-productive. CDR3 was defined according to IMGT convention as the region running from the second conserved V-encoded cysteine to the conserved J-encoded phenylalanine. The earlier analysis of approximately 590 of the donors excluded any sequence lacking an unambiguous match to a single V gene segment. An earlier analysis of about 590 of the donors classified V segments as functional when productive rearrangements were above 56.7% and as segregating when the standard deviation between donors was above 5%. A statistical classification framework was developed to diagnose cytomegalovirus status using the catalog of TCR beta chain sequences. V and J gene assignment, in a later analysis, came from comparing TCR nucleotide sequences with IMGT/GENE-DB human TR gene sequences. A later analysis assigned CDR3 sequences and most-parsimonious VDJ recombination scenarios with the TCRdist pipeline. A later analysis defined each TCR beta chain by its CDR3 amino acid sequence plus V-gene family, and excluded reads lacking a unique V-gene family. To address suspected cross-contamination and a sequencing artifact, a later analysis removed 592 highly shared, low-generation-probability nucleotide sequences. For each public chain, a later analysis derived a clonal expansion index from normalized ranks of inferred template counts within each repertoire. In a later analysis, generation probabilities were computed with a VDJ recombination model fitted to out-of-frame rearrangements, and the resulting probabilities were checked against IGoR. A later analysis scored TCR-TCR, TCR-HLA and TCR-CMV co-occurrence with hypergeometric tests, applying a repertoire-size bias correction to TCR pairs. To estimate false discovery rates, a later analysis permuted the HLA or CMV assignments 20 times. In a later analysis, co-occurring TCRs were grouped using DBSCAN, and TCRdist sequence similarity was added for clustering within HLA-allele-positive subsets. Repertoires with fewer than 30,000 or more than 120,000 public chains were left out of co-occurrence clustering, as were four to six repertoires with anomalous nucleotide sharing. TCRdb provides this immuneACCESS table in a form limited to in-frame rearrangements. Some clones are lacking; in checked studies, under half of them reflect an unresolved V gene, and why the rest are absent is not known. The V and J calls and clone size are taken from that table; D and trimming were inferred from the DNA. The table for this sample lists 100,000 to 150,000 clones; around three quarters of them were counted only once. Approximately 10% of the sample is held by the ten biggest clonotypes.

Relative to germline, V is missing 5 bases and J is missing 0 bases, with 12 bases of the junction outside any gene match. From the cysteine up to the phenylalanine, the CDR3 has a length of 19 residues. The entry retains the CDR3 DNA only, 57 bases that are in frame from base 1. Per the germline V gene (reference sequence), LNHDA is the CDR1 and SQIVND is the CDR2. This TCR derives from a man aged 25 to 40 in good health and CMV-seropositive. The sequenced sample consisted of PBMCs. The rearranged segments are TRBV19 and TRBJ1-5, with 11 junctional bases fitting TRBD1. The DNA sequence is as follows: TGTGCCAGTAGTCCCGCCGGGACAGGGGGGCGAGTTAGCAATCAGCCCCAGCATTTT. Its translation reads: CASSPAGTGGRVSNQPQHF.